These 6 T cell receptor beta chains share one sample of origin, sequenced in a study of untreated major depressive disorder. General study findings and limits: CD4+ T cells from depressed patients used TRBV05-01 (Vbeta 5.1) more often than controls.

Their antigens remain unidentified. Sequencing was performed with immunoSEQ multiplex PCR; in TCRdb, only in-frame clones are kept and a portion is missing. Among about 27,000 clones listed, roughly nine tenths were seen once. The source material was CD4+ T cells from PBMCs. All receptors derive from a woman in her 30s with major depressive disorder.

V and J are TRBV15 and TRBJ1-2; maybe TRBD1 (6 bases). V was cut by 0 bases and J by 2 bases, with 22 bases left in between. Germline V CDR1 and CDR2: LNHNV, YYDKDF (reference sequence). The CDR3 covers 19 residues. The CDR3 protein is CATSRDYRVGGVGNYGYTF. CDR3 coding DNA: TGTGCCACCAGCAGAGATTATCGGGTCGGGGGCGTGGGAAACTATGGCTACACCTTC.

The genes are TRBV5-1 and TRBJ2-3, with D perhaps matching TRBD2 (6 bases). Germline lookup yields CDR1 SGHRS and CDR2 YFSETQ. The CDR3 has 14 residues. Trimming stripped 6 bases from V and 0 bases from J, with 11 bases between. CDR3 amino acids: CASTGGTSTDTQYF. DNA for the CDR3: TGCGCCAGCACGGGCGGGACTAGCACAGATACGCAGTATTTT.

V usage is TRBV18 and J usage is TRBJ1-2, with 11 bases lining up with TRBD1. Trimming at V came to 4 bases and at J to 5 bases, leaving 0 bases not matched to a gene. CDR1 and CDR2 from the germline V gene are KGHSH and LQKENI. This CDR3 spans 13 amino acids. CDR3 loop: CASSRDRGYGYTF. The CDR3 nucleotides are TGTGCCAGCTCACGGGACAGGGGGTATGGCTACACCTTC.

The rearrangement links TRBV7-8 to TRBJ2-7; D gene ambiguous. This CDR3 region has 14 residues. CDR1 and CDR2 (germline): SGHVS, FQNEAQ. Trimming left V 3 bases short and J 6 bases short, with 15 bases between. The CDR3 here is CASSLTLNRAEQYF. CDR3 bases: TGTGCCAGCAGCTTGACACTAAATAGGGCCGAGCAGTACTTC.

J is TRBJ2-1 and V is TRBV29-1; 10 nucleotides align to TRBD2. V dropped 6 bases and J dropped 3; count of bases not matched to a gene: 5. Germline V CDR1 and CDR2: SQVTM, ANQGSEA. The CDR3 sequence is 14 residues long. In nucleotides, the CDR3 is TGCAGCGTGCGTAGGACTAGCGGCTACAATGAGCAGTTCTTC. This encodes CSVRRTSGYNEQFF.

The V gene is TRBV7-2, the J gene TRBJ1-4; possible D gene TRBD1, 5 bases. The CDR3 is made up of 15 amino acids. Trimming removed 5 bases from V and 8 bases from J, with 18 bases in between. Germline CDR1 and CDR2: SGHTA and FQGNSA. Here the CDR3 DNA reads TGTGCCAGCAGCCCGAGCGCGGGGGTCCGGGAAAAACTGTTTTTT. It codes for CASSPSAGVREKLFF.